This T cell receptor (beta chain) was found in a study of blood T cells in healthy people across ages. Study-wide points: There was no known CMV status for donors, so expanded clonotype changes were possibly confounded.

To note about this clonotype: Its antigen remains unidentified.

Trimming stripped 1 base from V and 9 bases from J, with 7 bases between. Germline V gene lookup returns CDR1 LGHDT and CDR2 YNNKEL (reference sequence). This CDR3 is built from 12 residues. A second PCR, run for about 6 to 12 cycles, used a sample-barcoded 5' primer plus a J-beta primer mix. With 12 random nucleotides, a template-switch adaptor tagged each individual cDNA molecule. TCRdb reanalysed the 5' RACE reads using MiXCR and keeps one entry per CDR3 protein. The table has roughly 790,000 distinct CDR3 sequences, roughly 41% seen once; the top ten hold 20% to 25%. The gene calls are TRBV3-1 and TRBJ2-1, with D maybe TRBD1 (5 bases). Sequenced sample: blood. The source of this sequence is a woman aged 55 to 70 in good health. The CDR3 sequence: CASSQGGIEQFF. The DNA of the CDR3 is TGTGCCAGCAGCCAAGGGGGCATTGAGCAGTTCTTC.